These 32 T cell receptor beta chains were sequenced from one sample in a study of regulatory T cells in long-lasting Graves disease. Time point reported: persistent/refractory GD, antithyroid drugs over 5 years with positive TRAb. From RNA extracted from PBMCs, the TCR library was made. Arm-PCR of CDR3 regions with iRepertoire HTBI primers generated TCR beta libraries. Via MiXCR, TCRdb re-called the multiplex PCR reads, giving one row per CDR3 protein. The table shows about 420,000 distinct CDR3 sequences, with about a quarter occurring only once. Material: peripheral blood mononuclear cells (PBMCs), obtained when the disease was refractory, from a patient treated with antithyroid drugs. Receptors originate from a female donor with Graves disease.

This clonotype was seen at least ten times. V gene TRBV7-2 combines with J gene TRBJ2-7, with 11 nucleotides matching TRBD2. The germline V gene encodes CDR1 SGHTA and CDR2 FQGNSA. The CDR3 extends over 17 amino acids. Unmatched junction bases numbered 13, after V lost 9 bases and J lost 0 bases. The CDR3 DNA reads TGTGCCAGACCAACCGGGGCTAGCGGGAGGTACTCCTACGAGCAGTACTTC. Its protein product is CARPTGASGRYSYEQYF.

DNA for the CDR3: TGCGCCAGCAGCTTGGACTCCTACAATGAGCAGTTCTTC. It translates to CASSLDSYNEQFF. This chain links TRBV5-1 with TRBJ2-1; no clear D. Deletions cut 0 bases from V and 0 bases from J, with 1 base between. The CDR3 has 13 amino acids. Germline V lookup: CDR1 SGHRS, CDR2 YFSETQ.

There are a few counts of this clonotype. V gene TRBV30 combines with J gene TRBJ1-5, with 12 bases fitting TRBD1. Trimming removed 5 bases from V and 4 bases from J; junction bases left unmatched: 3. There are 14 residues in the CDR3. Germline values: CDR1 GTSNPN, CDR2 SVGIG (reference sequence). In nucleotides, the CDR3 is TGTGCCTGGTTGGGACAGGGGGCAAATCAGCCCCAGCATTTT. It specifies CAWLGQGANQPQHF.

This clonotype was seen a handful of times. The rearrangement links TRBV5-1 to TRBJ2-3, with TRBD2 matching over 10 bases. Looked up from germline, CDR1 is SGHRS and CDR2 is YFSETQ. The CDR3 covers 16 residues. V dropped 2 bases and J dropped 2; count of bases not matched to a gene: 5. This CDR3 reads CASSFGLAVHTDTQYF. The CDR3 region has the DNA TGCGCCAGCAGCTTCGGACTAGCGGTCCACACAGATACGCAGTATTTT.

The chain employs TRBV5-6 and TRBJ2-2; D is perhaps TRBD2 (5 bases). V lost 0 bases to trimming and J lost 2 bases, with 8 bases between them. CDR3 size: 15 residues. Germline V gene data show CDR1 as SGHDT and CDR2 as YYEEEE. DNA of the CDR3: TGTGCCAGCAGCTTGGGGCCTAGCAACACCGGGGAGCTGTTTTTT. This encodes CASSLGPSNTGELFF.

The chain combines TRBV6-5 with TRBJ1-6; D perhaps matches TRBD1 (6 bases). Trimming pared 4 bases from V and 2 bases from J, leaving 15 bases between. The germline V gene encodes CDR1 MNHEY and CDR2 SVGAGI. The CDR3 runs 17 residues. CDR3 protein: CASSSQTGRTYNSPLHF. DNA of the CDR3: TGTGCCAGCAGTTCCCAGACAGGAAGGACCTATAATTCACCCCTCCACTTT.

This clonotype was observed many times. V usage is TRBV6-1 and J usage is TRBJ2-7; D is unresolved. The CDR3 has 15 residues. Trimming removed 1 base from V and 0 bases from J, with 10 bases in between. Germline V lookup: CDR1 MNHNS, CDR2 SASEGT. Written as DNA, the CDR3 is TGTGCCAGCAGTGAAGGGACCCCGAACTCCTACGAGCAGTACTTC. Translated, it gives CASSEGTPNSYEQYF.

This chain uses TRBV5-4 with TRBJ1-1; no definite D call. The CDR3 totals 12 residues. Germline V CDR1 and CDR2: SGHNT, YYREEE (reference sequence). Between the trimmed V and J ends, which lost 0 bases and 7 bases, there was a span of 7 bases. The CDR3 spells CASSLDGYEAFF. The DNA of the CDR3 is TGTGCCAGCAGCTTGGACGGTTATGAAGCTTTCTTT.

On this clonotype itself: A single base separates this from a much larger clone, so it may be a read error. The chain combines TRBV28 with TRBJ2-4; D is uncertain. V lost 6 bases and J 7 bases, leaving 10 bases between the germline ends. CDR3 length equals 12 residues. Germline V gene lookup returns CDR1 MDHEN and CDR2 SYDVKM. CDR3 loop: CASSPQRNIQYF. In DNA form, the CDR3 reads TGTGCCAGCAGCCCGCAAAGGAACATTCAGTACTTC.

This clonotype was recorded many times. The rearrangement uses TRBV6-5 and TRBJ2-7, with D perhaps TRBD1 (6 bases). Germline loops: CDR1 MNHEY, CDR2 SVGAGI. The V end was cut by 0 bases, the J end by 3 bases, with 18 bases between. The length of the CDR3 is 17 residues. This CDR3 is CASSYSNRVTGRYEQYF. The CDR3 DNA follows: TGTGCCAGCAGTTACTCGAACAGGGTAACAGGTCGCTACGAGCAGTACTTC.

This clonotype was detected ten times or more. The V gene is TRBV11-2, the J gene TRBJ1-1, with D perhaps matching TRBD1 (5 bases). The CDR3 runs 16 residues. Trimming pared 5 bases from V and 4 bases from J, leaving 20 bases between. The germline CDR1 and CDR2 sequences are SGHAT and FQNNGV. As DNA, the CDR3 is TGTGCCAGCAGCGGGGGATGGGATGGGGGTGGCACTGAAGCTTTCTTT. Translating it yields CASSGGWDGGGTEAFF.

In its sample, this clonotype was seen many times. The chain carries TRBV20-1 and TRBJ1-1; D not certain. The CDR3 covers 13 residues. CDR1 is DFQATT, CDR2 SNEGSKA, per germline (reference sequence). V lost 6 bases and J lost 4, with 15 bases in between. Here the CDR3 reads CSADAPPSTEAFF. CDR3 DNA: TGCAGTGCCGACGCCCCACCGAGCACTGAAGCTTTCTTT.

This clonotype has more than one count but fewer than ten. This chain links TRBV28 with TRBJ2-3; 8 bases line up with TRBD2. CDR1 and CDR2 from the germline V gene are MDHEN and SYDVKM. The CDR3 consists of 15 residues. V trimming: 3 bases; J trimming: 5 bases; junction bases outside the gene matches: 7. DNA for the CDR3: TGTGCCAGCAGTTTGGGGCTAGCGGGCCGAGATACGCAGTATTTT. Protein: CASSLGLAGRDTQYF.

There are a few counts of this clonotype. The rearrangement links TRBV2 to TRBJ2-3, with 8 bases lining up with TRBD2. The germline CDR1 and CDR2 sequences are SNHLY and FYNNEI. The CDR3 has 13 residues. The J segment lost 5 bases and the V segment lost 7 bases, leaving 5 bases of the junction unmatched. The CDR3 region has the DNA TGTGCCAGCATGCGGAGCGGGGGAGATACGCAGTATTTT. It specifies CASMRSGGDTQYF.

The chain combines TRBV6-1 with TRBJ2-1, with a tentative D call TRBD1 (6 bases). The CDR3 extends over 15 amino acids. Looked up from germline, CDR1 is MNHNS and CDR2 is SASEGT. V lost 6 bases, J lost 8 bases, and 20 bases lay in between. CDR3 in DNA: TGTGCCAGCAGCTCAGGGGTCACCGGACTTCATGAGCAGTTCTTC. Translating it yields CASSSGVTGLHEQFF.

This clonotype was seen repeatedly, ten times or more. The rearrangement links TRBV7-2 to TRBJ1-5; a weak D match, TRBD1 (6 bases). The CDR3 spans 14 residues. V dropped 3 bases and J dropped 2 bases, with 8 bases sitting between them. CDR1 is SGHTA, CDR2 FQGNSA, per germline. As DNA, the CDR3 is TGTGCCAGCAGCTTGGACAGCGGCAATCAGCCCCAGCATTTT. Translating gives CASSLDSGNQPQHF.

This rearrangement joins TRBV7-9 to TRBJ2-4; perhaps TRBD2 as D (6 bases). The CDR3 extends over 18 amino acids. With 0 bases removed from V and 0 bases from J, the gap between germline ends came to 15 bases. The germline V gene encodes CDR1 SEHNR and CDR2 FQNEAQ (reference sequence). The CDR3 loop reads CASSLAASAGLAKNIQYF. The CDR3 nucleotides are TGTGCCAGCAGCTTAGCGGCTAGCGCGGGGCTAGCCAAAAACATTCAGTACTTC.

The chain has TRBV6-2 or TRBV6-3 and TRBJ2-5; possibly TRBD1 for D (5 bases). Germline lookup yields CDR1 MNHEY and CDR2 SVGEGT. Trimming took off 5 bases at V and 3 bases at J, with 7 bases between the two ends. This CDR3 is built from 12 residues. CDR3 DNA sequence: TGTGCCAGCAGTAGACAGAAAGAGACCCAGTACTTC. Translating gives CASSRQKETQYF.

This clonotype was found a few times. The DNA for the CDR3 is TGCAGTGCTAGCCTCAGGAGCTCCTACGAGCAGTACTTC. Its protein is CSASLRSSYEQYF. V and J are TRBV20-1 and TRBJ2-7, with D unclear. The CDR3 runs to 13 residues. V was clipped by 3 bases and J by 0 bases, with 9 bases between them. Germline V gene data show CDR1 as DFQATT and CDR2 as SNEGSKA (reference sequence).

This chain connects TRBV28 to TRBJ2-2; D unresolved. The germline V and J ends were trimmed by 3 bases and 4 bases, with 15 bases remaining between them. The CDR3 contains 16 residues. The V gene's germline CDR1 is MDHEN and CDR2 SYDVKM. The CDR3 sequence is CASSLWKGIGTGELFF. CDR3 bases: TGTGCCAGCAGTTTGTGGAAGGGAATTGGCACCGGGGAGCTGTTTTTT.

The V call is TRBV20-1, the J call TRBJ2-4; 11 bases align to TRBD2. Germline V gene sequence: CDR1 DFQATT, CDR2 SNEGSKA (reference sequence). This CDR3 contains 15 residues. The trim removed 5 bases at V and 7 bases at J, leaving 10 bases unmatched. The CDR3, as DNA: TGCAGTGCTTACCCCGGGACTAGCGGTAGTAACATTCAGTACTTC. It specifies CSAYPGTSGSNIQYF.

The chain employs TRBV28 and TRBJ2-1; D is unclear. The CDR3 covers 16 residues. CDR1 MDHEN and CDR2 SYDVKM come from the germline V gene. V lost 6 bases, J lost 0 bases, and 15 bases lay in between. The CDR3 loop is CASSQGAVSSYNEQFF. The CDR3 DNA reads as TGTGCCAGCAGCCAAGGAGCCGTAAGCTCCTACAATGAGCAGTTCTTC.

The chain carries TRBV6-1 and TRBJ2-7; D is unclear. This CDR3 has 12 amino acids. V dropped 6 bases and J dropped 7 bases, with 13 bases sitting between them. Germline V gene data show CDR1 as MNHNS and CDR2 as SASEGT. The CDR3 here is CASSGPTLEQYF. DNA of the CDR3: TGTGCCAGCAGCGGACCGACCCTGGAGCAGTACTTC.

There are a few counts of this clonotype. V is TRBV5-1 and J is TRBJ2-7; D gene uncertain. This CDR3 has 15 residues. The germline V gene encodes CDR1 SGHRS and CDR2 YFSETQ. Trimming pared 1 base from V and 3 bases from J, leaving 14 bases between. The CDR3 DNA reads TGCGCCAGCAGCTTGATGGGTGTCGCCCACTACGAGCAGTACTTC. It encodes CASSLMGVAHYEQYF.

A few counts support this clonotype. The chain couples TRBV20-1 to TRBJ2-5, with D tentatively TRBD2 (6 bases). V was shortened by 0 bases and J by 5 bases, with 10 bases between the two germline ends. This CDR3 is 13 amino acids long. Germline V CDR1 and CDR2: DFQATT, SNEGSKA (reference sequence). Here the CDR3 DNA reads TGCAGTGCTAGAGAACTAGCTCACGAGACCCAGTACTTC. The encoded protein is CSARELAHETQYF.

This clonotype was detected a few times. The chain links TRBV20-1 to TRBJ2-7; TRBD2 agrees at 7 bases. Germline assignment: CDR1 DFQATT and CDR2 SNEGSKA (reference sequence). The CDR3 is made up of 14 amino acids. V lost 7 bases and J lost 0; bases outside the gene matches: 9. The CDR3 spells CSGVGRENSYEQYF. The CDR3 DNA reads as TGCAGTGGAGTGGGGCGGGAGAACTCCTACGAGCAGTACTTC.

This chain connects TRBV7-6 to TRBJ2-7, with 9 bases fitting TRBD1. The germline gives CDR1 SGHVS, CDR2 FNYEAQ. J was trimmed by 2 bases and V by 1 base; bases with no gene match: 6. This CDR3 spans 16 amino acids. CDR3 loop: CASSLEIGTGTYEQYF. In nucleotides, the CDR3 is TGTGCCAGCAGCTTAGAGATCGGGACAGGGACCTACGAGCAGTACTTC.

Only a few counts were recorded for this clonotype. The V and J genes are TRBV11-2 and TRBJ2-7; D unclear. The CDR3 runs 11 residues. V was clipped by 6 bases and J by 6 bases, with 9 bases between them. From germline, CDR1 is SGHAT and CDR2 FQNNGV. CDR3 in amino acids: CASSPRFEQYF. CDR3 bases: TGTGCCAGCAGTCCCAGGTTCGAGCAGTACTTC.

This clonotype was seen repeatedly, ten times or more. The chain is built from TRBV20-1 and TRBJ2-7, with 12 bases identical to TRBD2. Germline loops: CDR1 DFQATT, CDR2 SNEGSKA (reference sequence). V gave up 1 base and J gave up 7 bases; unmatched junction bases: 11. The CDR3 extends over 16 amino acids. DNA of the CDR3: TGCAGTGCTAGAGTCCCGACTAGCGGGAGAGTGGGGGAGCAGTACTTC. This encodes CSARVPTSGRVGEQYF.

The table lists this clonotype with a few counts. The V and J genes are TRBV24-1 and TRBJ2-4; 8 nucleotides match TRBD1. J was trimmed by 1 base and V by 4 bases; bases with no gene match: 8. Looked up from germline, CDR1 is KGHDR and CDR2 is SFDVKD. The CDR3 covers 17 residues. CDR3 residues: CATSDSRQGSAKNIQYF. The CDR3 nucleotides are TGTGCCACCAGTGACTCCCGACAGGGGAGCGCCAAAAACATTCAGTACTTC.

The chain links TRBV15 to TRBJ2-1; D is tentatively TRBD1 or TRBD2 (5 bases each). CDR1 LNHNV and CDR2 YYDKDF come from the germline V gene (reference sequence). V was shortened by 6 bases and J by 0 bases, with 12 bases between the two germline ends. There are 15 residues in the CDR3. CDR3 amino acids: CATRADTSSYNEQFF. Here the CDR3 DNA reads TGTGCCACCAGAGCGGACACGAGCTCCTACAATGAGCAGTTCTTC.

The chain links TRBV2 to TRBJ1-5; no definite D call. Trimming took 7 bases from V and 0 from J, leaving 10 bases between them. This CDR3 spans 14 amino acids. Germline CDR1 and CDR2: SNHLY and FYNNEI. Here the CDR3 reads CASNVQYSNQPQHF. DNA for the CDR3: TGTGCCAGCAATGTACAGTATAGCAATCAGCCCCAGCATTTT.